This is a list of T cell receptor beta chains from one sample in a study of chronic HIV infection and antiretroviral therapy. TCRdb passed the 5' RACE reads through MiXCR, listing each CDR3 protein once. This sample has under 55,000 distinct CDR3 sequences, with 19% found just once. Material for sequencing was peripheral blood. These receptors were collected from an adult who had HIV and had not received antiretroviral therapy, or was an uninfected healthy control (not recorded which). Each CDR3 is given with its conserved first and last residue. D genes are given only for firm matches. Clone size is not always given. Where it is, it says once, few, many or a class for expanded clones.

size: few; V: TRBV28; D: -; J: TRBJ2-1; CDR3: CASSSLSDYNEQFF; DNA: TGTGCCAGCAGTTCATTGAGTGACTACAATGAGCAGTTCTTC
size: few; V: TRBV3-1; D: TRBD2; J: TRBJ2-5; CDR3: CASSLFQLAGERETQYF; DNA: TGTGCCAGCAGCCTCTTCCAACTAGCGGGAGAACGGGAGACCCAGTACTTC
size: -; V: TRBV28; D: TRBD1; J: TRBJ2-3; CDR3: CASRSGTGGTDTQYF; DNA: TGTGCCAGCAGGTCCGGGACAGGGGGCACAGATACGCAGTATTTT
size: -; V: TRBV27; D: -; J: TRBJ2-3; CDR3: CASSHQPITDTQYF; DNA: TGTGCCAGCAGCCACCAGCCAATAACAGATACGCAGTATTTT
size: few; V: TRBV24-1; D: -; J: TRBJ2-2; CDR3: CATSDTRQNTGELFF; DNA: TGTGCCACCAGTGACACCAGACAGAACACCGGGGAGCTGTTTTTT
size: -; V: TRBV28; D: -; J: TRBJ2-7; CDR3: CASSLSVLYEQYF; DNA: TGTGCCAGCAGTTTATCGGTTCTCTACGAGCAGTACTTC
size: -; V: TRBV20-1; D: -; J: TRBJ1-6; CDR3: CSGPYGGYNSPLHF; DNA: TGCAGTGGGCCCTACGGGGGTTATAATTCACCCCTCCACTTT
size: many; V: TRBV9; D: -; J: TRBJ1-1; CDR3: CASTEAFF; DNA: TGTGCCAGCACTGAAGCTTTCTTT
size: few; V: TRBV20-1; D: TRBD1; J: TRBJ2-5; CDR3: CAPGGETQYF; DNA: TGCGCCCCAGGGGGAGAGACCCAGTACTTC
size: few; V: TRBV5-6; D: -; J: TRBJ1-5; CDR3: CASSLVGGQPQHF; DNA: TGTGCCAGCAGCTTGGTGGGGGGTCAGCCCCAGCATTTT
size: once; V: TRBV29-1; D: -; J: TRBJ2-3; CDR3: CSVEYLDTQYF; DNA: TGCAGCGTTGAATATCTAGATACGCAGTATTTT
size: -; V: TRBV27; D: TRBD2; J: TRBJ2-7; CDR3: CASSLVTGGYEQYF; DNA: TGTGCCAGCAGCCTGGTGACGGGGGGGTACGAGCAGTACTTC
size: -; V: TRBV24-1; D: TRBD1; J: TRBJ1-5; CDR3: CATSDGQGDPQHF; DNA: TGTGCCACCAGTGACGGCCAGGGGGATCCCCAGCATTTT
size: -; V: TRBV5-1; D: -; J: TRBJ2-6; CDR3: CASSLMGGEGVLTF; DNA: TGCGCCAGCAGCTTGATGGGGGGCGAGGGCGTCCTGACTTTC
size: few; V: TRBV28; D: TRBD1; J: TRBJ2-4; CDR3: CASSLRPGQAKNIQYF; DNA: TGTGCCAGCAGTTTAAGGCCGGGACAGGCCAAAAACATTCAGTACTTC
size: few; V: TRBV28; D: -; J: TRBJ2-7; CDR3: CASSFKSGTDSYEQYF; DNA: TGTGCCAGCAGTTTTAAATCCGGGACTGACTCCTACGAGCAGTACTTC
size: -; V: TRBV28; D: TRBD2; J: TRBJ2-7; CDR3: CASASSGNSYEQYF; DNA: TGTGCCAGCGCCAGCAGCGGGAACTCCTACGAGCAGTACTTC
size: few; V: TRBV28; D: -; J: TRBJ2-7; CDR3: CASSLFLAESSYEQYF; DNA: TGTGCCAGCAGTTTGTTTCTAGCAGAGAGCTCCTACGAGCAGTACTTC
size: few; V: TRBV15; D: -; J: TRBJ1-1; CDR3: CATSSRRGTEAFF; DNA: TGTGCCACCAGCAGCCGACGGGGTACTGAAGCTTTCTTT
size: -; V: TRBV6-2/TRBV6-3; D: TRBD2; J: TRBJ2-2; CDR3: CASRTGTSGRRVTGELFF; DNA: TGTGCCAGCAGAACCGGGACTAGCGGGAGGAGGGTCACCGGGGAGCTGTTTTTT
size: few; V: TRBV28; D: TRBD1; J: TRBJ2-7; CDR3: CASSPGTGAGDEQYF; DNA: TGTGCCAGCAGTCCTGGGACAGGAGCAGGTGACGAGCAGTACTTC
size: -; V: TRBV5-4; D: TRBD1; J: TRBJ2-3; CDR3: CASTTDRGLIDTQYF; DNA: TGTGCCAGTACGACTGACAGGGGGTTGATAGATACGCAGTATTTT
size: few; V: TRBV7-9; D: TRBD2; J: TRBJ2-7; CDR3: CASSLGLAGAYEQYF; DNA: TGTGCCAGCAGCTTAGGCTTAGCGGGAGCCTACGAGCAGTACTTC
size: -; V: TRBV7-2; D: -; J: TRBJ2-1; CDR3: CASRETGSYYNEQFF; DNA: TGTGCCAGCAGGGAAACAGGGAGCTACTACAATGAGCAGTTCTTC
size: many; V: TRBV20-1; D: TRBD2; J: TRBJ2-3; CDR3: CSAYDRLAGSSTDTQYF; DNA: TGCAGTGCCTATGACCGACTAGCGGGATCTAGCACAGATACGCAGTATTTT
size: -; V: TRBV19; D: TRBD2; J: TRBJ2-3; CDR3: CASSLRAGSTDTQYF; DNA: TGTGCCAGTAGCCTTAGAGCGGGGAGCACAGATACGCAGTATTTT
size: few; V: TRBV15; D: -; J: TRBJ1-5; CDR3: CATSRTVSNQPQHF; DNA: TGTGCCACCAGCAGGACAGTGTCCAATCAGCCCCAGCATTTT
size: -; V: TRBV29-1; D: -; J: TRBJ2-3; CDR3: CSVRGPYTDTQYF; DNA: TGCAGCGTTCGCGGACCCTACACAGATACGCAGTATTTT
size: once; V: TRBV10-2; D: -; J: TRBJ1-6; CDR3: CASSRAGSPLHF; DNA: TGCGCCAGCAGCAGGGCCGGGTCACCCCTCCACTTT
size: -; V: TRBV2; D: -; J: TRBJ2-3; CDR3: CASSELQLLGTDTQYF; DNA: TGTGCCAGCAGTGAATTACAGCTTCTGGGCACAGATACGCAGTATTTT
size: -; V: TRBV29-1; D: -; J: TRBJ2-1; CDR3: CSVAARSSYNEQFF; DNA: TGCAGCGTTGCAGCTAGGAGCTCCTACAATGAGCAGTTCTTC
size: -; V: TRBV9; D: -; J: TRBJ2-1; CDR3: CASSVEGADYNEQFF; DNA: TGTGCCAGCAGCGTAGAAGGGGCGGACTACAATGAGCAGTTCTTC
size: -; V: TRBV29-1; D: -; J: TRBJ2-3; CDR3: CSVVRTGNSDTQYF; DNA: TGCAGCGTTGTCAGGACGGGAAATTCAGATACGCAGTATTTT
size: few; V: TRBV20-1; D: TRBD2; J: TRBJ2-7; CDR3: CSAPPSGSYYEQYF; DNA: TGCAGTGCTCCTCCTAGCGGGTCTTACTACGAGCAGTACTTC
size: -; V: TRBV20-1; D: -; J: TRBJ1-5; CDR3: CSAGQQPQHF; DNA: TGCAGTGCTGGTCAGCAGCCCCAGCATTTT
size: few; V: TRBV7-2; D: -; J: TRBJ2-3; CDR3: CASSPRLLVRTSTDTQYF; DNA: TGTGCCAGCAGCCCCCGCCTACTAGTCCGTACTAGCACAGATACGCAGTATTTT
size: few; V: TRBV27; D: TRBD1; J: TRBJ2-3; CDR3: CATNRGTTDTQYF; DNA: TGTGCCACAAACAGGGGGACGACAGATACGCAGTATTTT
size: -; V: TRBV28; D: -; J: TRBJ1-5; CDR3: CATSAGPVEPQHF; DNA: TGTGCCACCTCGGCCGGCCCGGTGGAGCCCCAGCATTTT
size: -; V: TRBV4-1; D: -; J: TRBJ1-3; CDR3: CASSQATLPHISGNTIYF; DNA: TGCGCCAGCAGCCAAGCGACCCTTCCTCATATCTCTGGAAACACCATATATTTT
size: -; V: TRBV24-1; D: -; J: TRBJ1-3; CDR3: CATSDNRIDSGNTIYF; DNA: TGTGCCACCAGTGATAATAGGATCGACTCTGGAAACACCATATATTTT
size: -; V: TRBV7-9; D: -; J: TRBJ1-2; CDR3: CASSWDLHYGYTF; DNA: TGTGCCAGCAGCTGGGACCTCCACTATGGCTACACCTTC
size: -; V: TRBV2; D: -; J: TRBJ1-2; CDR3: CASSEIGGANYGDTF; DNA: TGTGCCAGCAGTGAAATCGGGGGAGCTAACTATGGCGACACCTTC
size: -; V: TRBV27; D: TRBD1; J: TRBJ1-1; CDR3: CASSKTGSNTEAFF; DNA: TGTGCCAGCAGCAAGACAGGGAGTAACACTGAAGCTTTCTTT
size: -; V: TRBV29-1; D: -; J: TRBJ1-1; CDR3: CSVGGRLNTEAFF; DNA: TGCAGCGTGGGGGGTAGGTTGAACACTGAAGCTTTCTTT
size: many; V: TRBV7-8; D: -; J: TRBJ1-1; CDR3: CASSSRTEMNTEAFF; DNA: TGTGCCAGCAGCAGCCGGACAGAGATGAACACTGAAGCTTTCTTT
size: -; V: TRBV29-1; D: -; J: TRBJ1-1; CDR3: CSVEGDSYTEAFF; DNA: TGCAGCGTCGAGGGGGACTCCTACACTGAAGCTTTCTTT
size: -; V: TRBV29-1; D: -; J: TRBJ2-1; CDR3: CSVLPGLYYNEQFF; DNA: TGCAGCGTCCTCCCCGGACTCTACTACAATGAGCAGTTCTTC
size: -; V: TRBV28; D: -; J: TRBJ2-1; CDR3: CASTGVNEQFF; DNA: TGTGCCAGCACAGGGGTGAATGAGCAGTTCTTC
size: -; V: TRBV6-5; D: TRBD1; J: TRBJ2-5; CDR3: CASSRRTGEETQYF; DNA: TGTGCCAGCAGCCGCCGGACAGGAGAAGAGACCCAGTACTTC
size: few; V: TRBV28; D: TRBD2; J: TRBJ2-5; CDR3: CASSFPVASGSETQYF; DNA: TGTGCCAGCAGTTTCCCCGTTGCTAGCGGGAGTGAGACCCAGTACTTC
size: many; V: TRBV20-1; D: TRBD2; J: TRBJ2-3; CDR3: CSPPVAGVGTQYF; DNA: TGCAGTCCCCCGGTTGCGGGAGTGGGTACGCAGTATTTT
size: few; V: TRBV4-2; D: -; J: TRBJ2-7; CDR3: CASSQGDSQAEQYF; DNA: TGTGCCAGCAGCCAAGGGGACTCCCAAGCCGAGCAGTACTTC
size: few; V: TRBV7-2; D: -; J: TRBJ2-3; CDR3: CASSLAGAADTQYF; DNA: TGTGCCAGCAGCTTAGCGGGGGCGGCAGATACGCAGTATTTT
size: few; V: TRBV14; D: TRBD2; J: TRBJ2-2; CDR3: CASSLRLAPDAGELFF; DNA: TGTGCCAGCAGCCTTCGACTAGCCCCAGACGCCGGGGAGCTGTTTTTT
size: -; V: TRBV20-1; D: -; J: TRBJ2-2; CDR3: CSALEYIAGELFF; DNA: TGCAGTGCTCTTGAATATATCGCCGGGGAGCTGTTTTTT